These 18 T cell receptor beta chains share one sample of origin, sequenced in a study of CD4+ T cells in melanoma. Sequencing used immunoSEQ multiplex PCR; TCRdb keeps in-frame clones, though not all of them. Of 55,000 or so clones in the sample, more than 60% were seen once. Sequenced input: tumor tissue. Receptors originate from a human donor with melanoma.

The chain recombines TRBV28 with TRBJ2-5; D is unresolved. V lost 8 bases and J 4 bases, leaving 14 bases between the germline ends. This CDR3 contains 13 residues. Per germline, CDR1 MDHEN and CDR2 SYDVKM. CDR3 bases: TGTGCCAGCCTCCCGGACGGCTTAGAGACCCAGTACTTC. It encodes CASLPDGLETQYF.

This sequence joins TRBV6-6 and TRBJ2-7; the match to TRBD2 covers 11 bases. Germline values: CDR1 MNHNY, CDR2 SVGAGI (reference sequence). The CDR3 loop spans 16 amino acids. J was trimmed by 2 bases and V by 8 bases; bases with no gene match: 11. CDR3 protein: CASGLAGGQHAYEQYF. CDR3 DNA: TGTGCCAGCGGGCTAGCGGGGGGTCAACACGCCTACGAGCAGTACTTC.

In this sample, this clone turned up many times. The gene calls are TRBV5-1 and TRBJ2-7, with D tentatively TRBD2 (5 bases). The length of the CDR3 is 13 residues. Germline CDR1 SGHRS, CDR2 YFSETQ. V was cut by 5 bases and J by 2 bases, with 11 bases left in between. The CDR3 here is CASSYAGTYEQYF. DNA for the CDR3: TGCGCCAGCAGTTACGCCGGGACCTACGAGCAGTACTTC.

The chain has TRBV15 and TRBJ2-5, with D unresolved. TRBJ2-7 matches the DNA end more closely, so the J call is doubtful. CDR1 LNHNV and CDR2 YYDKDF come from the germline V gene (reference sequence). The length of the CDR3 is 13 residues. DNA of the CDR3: TGTGCCACCAGCAGAGATCCGGGCCACGAGCAGTACTTC. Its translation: CATSRDPGHEQYF.

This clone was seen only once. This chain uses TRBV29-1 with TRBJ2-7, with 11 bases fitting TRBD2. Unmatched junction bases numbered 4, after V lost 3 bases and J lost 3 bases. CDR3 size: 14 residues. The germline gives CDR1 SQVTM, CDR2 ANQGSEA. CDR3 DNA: TGCAGCGTTGAGGGGACTAGCGGCAACTACGAGCAGTACTTC. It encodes CSVEGTSGNYEQYF.

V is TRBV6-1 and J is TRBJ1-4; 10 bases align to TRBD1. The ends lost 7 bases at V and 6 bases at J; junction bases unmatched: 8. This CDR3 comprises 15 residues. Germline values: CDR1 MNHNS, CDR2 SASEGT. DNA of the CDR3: TGTGCCAGCAAAAAACGGACAGGGGGGGATGAAAAACTGTTTTTT. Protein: CASKKRTGGDEKLFF.

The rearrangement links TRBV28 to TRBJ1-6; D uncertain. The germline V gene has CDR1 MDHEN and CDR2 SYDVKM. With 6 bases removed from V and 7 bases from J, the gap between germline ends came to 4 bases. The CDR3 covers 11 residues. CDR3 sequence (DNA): TGTGCCAGCAGGGCCAATTCACCCCTCCACTTT. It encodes CASRANSPLHF.

The DNA of the CDR3 is TGTGCCAGCAGCTCCGGTGGGGGGGCAGATGGCTACACCTTC. It codes for CASSSGGGADGYTF. The chain links TRBV7-9 to TRBJ1-2; tentative D call: TRBD1 (6 bases). Germline V gives CDR1 SEHNR, CDR2 FQNEAQ (reference sequence). The CDR3 has 14 residues. The V and J ends lost 4 bases and 6 bases respectively, with 15 bases between them.

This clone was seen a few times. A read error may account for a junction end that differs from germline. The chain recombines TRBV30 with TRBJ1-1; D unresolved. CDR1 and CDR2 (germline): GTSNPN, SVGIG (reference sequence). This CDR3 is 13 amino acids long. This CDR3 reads CACSVWGGTEAFF. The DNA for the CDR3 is TGTGCCTGTAGTGTTTGGGGTGGCACTGAAGCTTTCTTT.

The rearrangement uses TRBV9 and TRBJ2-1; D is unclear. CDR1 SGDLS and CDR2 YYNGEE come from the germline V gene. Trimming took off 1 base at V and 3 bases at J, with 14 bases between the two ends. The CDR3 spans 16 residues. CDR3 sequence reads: CASSVTWGGDYNEQFF. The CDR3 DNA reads TGTGCCAGCAGCGTAACCTGGGGTGGGGACTACAATGAGCAGTTCTTC.

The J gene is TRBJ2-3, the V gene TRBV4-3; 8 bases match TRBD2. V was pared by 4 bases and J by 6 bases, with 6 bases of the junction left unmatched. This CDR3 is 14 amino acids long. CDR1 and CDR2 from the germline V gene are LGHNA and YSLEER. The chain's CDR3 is CASSLSGAGDTQYF. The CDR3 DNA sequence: TGCGCCAGCAGCCTTAGCGGGGCAGGGGATACGCAGTATTTT.

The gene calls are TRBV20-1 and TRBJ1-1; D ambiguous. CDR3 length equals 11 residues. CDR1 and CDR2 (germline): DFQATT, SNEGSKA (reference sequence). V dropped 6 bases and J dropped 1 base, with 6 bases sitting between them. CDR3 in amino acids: CSAEQNTEAFF. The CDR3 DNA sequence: TGCAGTGCAGAACAGAACACTGAAGCTTTCTTT.

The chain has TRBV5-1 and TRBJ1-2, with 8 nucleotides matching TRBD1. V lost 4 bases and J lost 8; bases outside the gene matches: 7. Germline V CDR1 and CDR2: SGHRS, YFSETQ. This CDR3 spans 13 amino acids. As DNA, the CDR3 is TGCGCCAGCAGCCCAGGACAGGGCGTAGGCTACACCTTC. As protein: CASSPGQGVGYTF.

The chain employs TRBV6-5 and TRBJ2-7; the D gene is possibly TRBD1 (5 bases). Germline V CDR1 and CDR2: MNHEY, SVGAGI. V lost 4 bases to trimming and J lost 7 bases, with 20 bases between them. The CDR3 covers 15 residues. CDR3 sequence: CASSFPLGRSVEQYF. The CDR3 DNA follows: TGTGCCAGCAGTTTTCCCCTGGGGCGGTCGGTTGAGCAGTACTTC.

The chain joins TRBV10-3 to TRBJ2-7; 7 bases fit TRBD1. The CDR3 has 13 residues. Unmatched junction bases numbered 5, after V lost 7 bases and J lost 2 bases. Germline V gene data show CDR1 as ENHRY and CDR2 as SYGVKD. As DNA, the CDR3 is TGTGCCATCACCCCCACAGGGGCCTACGAGCAGTACTTC. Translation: CAITPTGAYEQYF.

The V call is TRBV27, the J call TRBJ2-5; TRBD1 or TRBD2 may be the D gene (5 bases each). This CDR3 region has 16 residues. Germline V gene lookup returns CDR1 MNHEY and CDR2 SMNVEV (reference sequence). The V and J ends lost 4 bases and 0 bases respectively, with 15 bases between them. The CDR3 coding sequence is TGTGCCAGCAGTTGGGACGGACCTTTATACCAAGAGACCCAGTACTTC. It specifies CASSWDGPLYQETQYF.

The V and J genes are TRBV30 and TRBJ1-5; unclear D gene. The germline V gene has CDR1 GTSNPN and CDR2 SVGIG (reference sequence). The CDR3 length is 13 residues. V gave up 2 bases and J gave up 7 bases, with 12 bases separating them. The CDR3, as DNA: TGTGCCTGGAGTCCCCCAGTATGGCAGCCCCAGCATTTT. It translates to CAWSPPVWQPQHF.

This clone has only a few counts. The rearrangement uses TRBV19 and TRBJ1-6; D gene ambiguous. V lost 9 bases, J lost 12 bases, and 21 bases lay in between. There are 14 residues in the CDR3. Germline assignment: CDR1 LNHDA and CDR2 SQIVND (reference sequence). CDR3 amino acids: CASTLRPFDKPLHF. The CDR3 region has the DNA TGTGCCAGCACGTTAAGGCCTTTCGATAAACCCCTCCACTTT.